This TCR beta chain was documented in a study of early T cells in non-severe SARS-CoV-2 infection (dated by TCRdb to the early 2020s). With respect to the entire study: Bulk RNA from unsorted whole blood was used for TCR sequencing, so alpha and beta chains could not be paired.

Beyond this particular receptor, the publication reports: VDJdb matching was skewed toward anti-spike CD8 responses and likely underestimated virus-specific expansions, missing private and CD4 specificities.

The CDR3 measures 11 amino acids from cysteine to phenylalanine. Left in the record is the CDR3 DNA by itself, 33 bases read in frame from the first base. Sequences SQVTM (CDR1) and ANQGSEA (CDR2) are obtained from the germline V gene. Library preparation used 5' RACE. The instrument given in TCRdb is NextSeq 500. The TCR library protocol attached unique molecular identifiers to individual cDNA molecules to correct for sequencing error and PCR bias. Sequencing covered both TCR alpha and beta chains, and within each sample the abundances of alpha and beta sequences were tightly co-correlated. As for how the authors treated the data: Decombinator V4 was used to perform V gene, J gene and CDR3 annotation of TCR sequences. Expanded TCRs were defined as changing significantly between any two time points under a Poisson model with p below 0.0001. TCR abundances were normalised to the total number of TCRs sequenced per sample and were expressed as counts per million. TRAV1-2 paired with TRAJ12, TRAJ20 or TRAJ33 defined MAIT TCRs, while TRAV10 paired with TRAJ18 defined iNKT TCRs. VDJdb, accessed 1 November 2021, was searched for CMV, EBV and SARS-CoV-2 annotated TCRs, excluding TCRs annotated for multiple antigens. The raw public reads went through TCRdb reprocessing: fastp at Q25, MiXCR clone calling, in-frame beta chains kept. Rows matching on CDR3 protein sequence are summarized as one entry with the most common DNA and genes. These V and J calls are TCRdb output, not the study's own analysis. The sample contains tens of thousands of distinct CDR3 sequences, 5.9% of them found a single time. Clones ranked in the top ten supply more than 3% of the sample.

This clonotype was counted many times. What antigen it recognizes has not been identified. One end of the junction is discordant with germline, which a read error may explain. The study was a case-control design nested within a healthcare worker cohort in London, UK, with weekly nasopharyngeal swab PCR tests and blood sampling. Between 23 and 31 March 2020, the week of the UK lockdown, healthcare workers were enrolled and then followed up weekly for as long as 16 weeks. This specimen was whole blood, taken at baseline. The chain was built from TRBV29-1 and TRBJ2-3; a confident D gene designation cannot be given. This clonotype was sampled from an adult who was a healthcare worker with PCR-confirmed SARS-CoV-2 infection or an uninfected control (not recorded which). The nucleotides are TGCAGCTTTGAGTTGGGCAATACGCAGTATTTT. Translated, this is CSFELGNTQYF.